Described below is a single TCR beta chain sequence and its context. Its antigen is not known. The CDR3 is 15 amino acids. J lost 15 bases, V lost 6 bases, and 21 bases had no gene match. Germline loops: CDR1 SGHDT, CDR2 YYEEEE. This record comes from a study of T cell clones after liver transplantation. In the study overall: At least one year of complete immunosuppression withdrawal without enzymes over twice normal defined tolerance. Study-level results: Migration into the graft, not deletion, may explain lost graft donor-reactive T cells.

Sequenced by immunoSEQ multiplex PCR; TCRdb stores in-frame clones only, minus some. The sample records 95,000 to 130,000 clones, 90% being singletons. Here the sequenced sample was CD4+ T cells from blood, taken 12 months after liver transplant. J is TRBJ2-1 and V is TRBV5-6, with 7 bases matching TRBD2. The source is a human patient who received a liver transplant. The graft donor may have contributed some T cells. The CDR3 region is CASTLGRERNLQRFF. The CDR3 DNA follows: TGTGCCAGCACCCTGGGGCGGGAGCGGAATCTGCAACGGTTCTTC.